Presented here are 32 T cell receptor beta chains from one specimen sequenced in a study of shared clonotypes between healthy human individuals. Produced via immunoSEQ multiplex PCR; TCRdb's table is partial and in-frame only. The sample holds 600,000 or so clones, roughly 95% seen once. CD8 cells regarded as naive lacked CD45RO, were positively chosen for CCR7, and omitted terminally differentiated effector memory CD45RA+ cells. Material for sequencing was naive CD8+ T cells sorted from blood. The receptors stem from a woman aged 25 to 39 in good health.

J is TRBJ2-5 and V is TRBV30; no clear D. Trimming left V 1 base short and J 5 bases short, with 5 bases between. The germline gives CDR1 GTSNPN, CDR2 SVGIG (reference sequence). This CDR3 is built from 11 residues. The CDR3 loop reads CAWSDVETQYF. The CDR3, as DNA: TGTGCCTGGAGTGATGTTGAGACCCAGTACTTC.

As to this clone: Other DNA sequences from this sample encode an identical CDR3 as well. CDR3 amino acids: CASSIGGSSYEQYF. For the CDR3, the DNA is TGTGCCAGTAGTATAGGCGGTAGCTCCTACGAGCAGTACTTC. V gene TRBV19 combines with J gene TRBJ2-7; D unresolved. V was trimmed by 1 base and J by 0 bases, leaving 7 bases between them. The CDR3 covers 14 residues. Germline CDR1 is LNHDA and CDR2 is SQIVND (reference sequence). Using reference TRBV19 and TRBJ2-7 for the parts outside the CDR3, the full variable domain is DGGITQSPKYLFRKEGQNVTLSCEQNLNHDAMYWYRQDPGQGLRLIYYSQIVNDFQKGDIAEGYSVSREKKESFPLTVTSAQKNPTAFYLCASSIGGSSYEQYFGPGTRLTVT.

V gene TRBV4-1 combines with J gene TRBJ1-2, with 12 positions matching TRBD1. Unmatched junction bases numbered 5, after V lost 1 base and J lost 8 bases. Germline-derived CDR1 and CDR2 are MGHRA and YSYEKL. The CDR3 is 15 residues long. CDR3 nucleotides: TGCGCCAGCAGCCAAGGGGGACAGGGGGCGGTGGGCTACACCTTC. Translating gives CASSQGGQGAVGYTF.

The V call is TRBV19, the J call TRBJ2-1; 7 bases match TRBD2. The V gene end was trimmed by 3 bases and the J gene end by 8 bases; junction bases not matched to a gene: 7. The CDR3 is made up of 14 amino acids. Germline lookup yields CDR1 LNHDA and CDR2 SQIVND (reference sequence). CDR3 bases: TGTGCCAGTAGTATGTTTCTTGGGGGGGATGAGCAGTTCTTC. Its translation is CASSMFLGGDEQFF.

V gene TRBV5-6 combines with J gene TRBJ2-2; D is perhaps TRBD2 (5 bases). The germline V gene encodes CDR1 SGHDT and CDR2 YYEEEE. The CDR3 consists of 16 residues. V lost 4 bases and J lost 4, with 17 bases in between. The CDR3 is CASSDWGDKGTGELFF. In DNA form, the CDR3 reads TGTGCCAGCAGCGATTGGGGAGACAAGGGCACCGGGGAGCTGTTTTTT.

The DNA for the CDR3 is TGTGCCAGCAGTGAAGCGATTTGGGGGGCTCGTTTCGAGCAGTACTTC. Residues: CASSEAIWGARFEQYF. The gene calls are TRBV6-1 and TRBJ2-7; D might be TRBD1 or TRBD2, each matching 6 bases. Trimming took off 0 bases at V and 6 bases at J, with 18 bases between the two ends. CDR1 and CDR2 (germline): MNHNS, SASEGT. The length of the CDR3 is 16 residues.

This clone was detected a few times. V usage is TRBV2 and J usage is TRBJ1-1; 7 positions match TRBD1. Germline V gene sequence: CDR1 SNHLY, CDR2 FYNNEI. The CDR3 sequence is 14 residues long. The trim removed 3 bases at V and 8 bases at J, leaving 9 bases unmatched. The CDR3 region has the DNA TGTGCCAGCAGTGACGGCCAGGGGGTTACAGAAGCTTTCTTT. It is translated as CASSDGQGVTEAFF.

The CDR3 here is CASKAIGTYGNTIYF. For the CDR3, the DNA is TGTGCCAGCAAGGCGATCGGGACGTATGGAAACACCATATATTTT. V gene TRBV2 combines with J gene TRBJ1-3; possibly TRBD1 for D (5 bases). The CDR3 spans 15 residues. The V gene lost 7 bases and the J gene lost 3 bases, with 16 bases spanning the gap. Germline CDR1 is SNHLY and CDR2 is FYNNEI.

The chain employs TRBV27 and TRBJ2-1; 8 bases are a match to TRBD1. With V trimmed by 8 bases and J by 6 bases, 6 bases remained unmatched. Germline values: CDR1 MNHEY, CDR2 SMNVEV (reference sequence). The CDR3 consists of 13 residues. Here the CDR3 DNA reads TGTGCCAGCCAGACAGGGGCCATCAATGAGCAGTTCTTC. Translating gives CASQTGAINEQFF.

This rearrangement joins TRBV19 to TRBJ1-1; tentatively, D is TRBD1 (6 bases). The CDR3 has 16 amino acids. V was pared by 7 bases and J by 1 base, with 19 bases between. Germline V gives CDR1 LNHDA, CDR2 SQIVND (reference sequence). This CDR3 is CASIIGAGHKNTEAFF. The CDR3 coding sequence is TGTGCCAGTATCATAGGGGCGGGACACAAGAACACTGAAGCTTTCTTT.

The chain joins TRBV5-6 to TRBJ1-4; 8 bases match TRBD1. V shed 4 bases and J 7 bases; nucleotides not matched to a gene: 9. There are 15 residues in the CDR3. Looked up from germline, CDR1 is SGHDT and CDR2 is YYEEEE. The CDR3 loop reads CASSQAGGRGEKLFF. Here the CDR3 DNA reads TGTGCCAGCAGCCAAGCAGGGGGCCGAGGTGAAAAACTGTTTTTT.

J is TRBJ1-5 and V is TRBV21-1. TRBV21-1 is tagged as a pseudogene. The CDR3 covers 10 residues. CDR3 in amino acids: CASILGPQHF. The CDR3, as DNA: TGTGCCAGCATCCTAGGACCCCAGCATTTT.

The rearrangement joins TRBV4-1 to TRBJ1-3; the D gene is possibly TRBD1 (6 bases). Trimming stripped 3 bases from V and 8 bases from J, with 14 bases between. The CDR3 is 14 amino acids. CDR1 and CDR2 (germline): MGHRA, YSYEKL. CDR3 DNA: TGCGCCAGCAGCCACCCGGGGGCGGGTGACACCATATATTTT. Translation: CASSHPGAGDTIYF.

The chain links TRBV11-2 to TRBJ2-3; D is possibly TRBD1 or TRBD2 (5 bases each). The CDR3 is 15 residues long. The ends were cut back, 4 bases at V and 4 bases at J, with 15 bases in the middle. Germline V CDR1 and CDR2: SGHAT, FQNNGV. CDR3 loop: CASSSEAGWADTQYF. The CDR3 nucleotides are TGTGCCAGCAGCTCGGAGGCAGGGTGGGCAGATACGCAGTATTTT. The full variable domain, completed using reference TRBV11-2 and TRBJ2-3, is EAGVAQSPRYKIIEKRQSVAFWCNPISGHATLYWYQQILGQGPKLLIQFQNNGVVDDSQLPKDRFSAERLKGVDSTLKIQPAKLEDSAVYLCASSSEAGWADTQYFGPGTRLTVL.

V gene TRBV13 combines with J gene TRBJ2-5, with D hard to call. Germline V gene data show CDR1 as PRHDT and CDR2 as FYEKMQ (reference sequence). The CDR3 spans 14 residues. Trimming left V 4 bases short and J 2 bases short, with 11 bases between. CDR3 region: CASSSSTDQETQYF. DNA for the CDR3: TGTGCCAGCAGCTCTTCGACGGATCAAGAGACCCAGTACTTC.

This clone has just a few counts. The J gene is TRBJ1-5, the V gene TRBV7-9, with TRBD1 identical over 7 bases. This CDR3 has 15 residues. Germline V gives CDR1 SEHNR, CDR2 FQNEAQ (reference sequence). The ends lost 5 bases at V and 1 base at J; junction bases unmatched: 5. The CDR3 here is CASSIGTVSNQPQHF. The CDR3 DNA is TGTGCCAGCAGCATCGGGACAGTAAGCAATCAGCCCCAGCATTTT. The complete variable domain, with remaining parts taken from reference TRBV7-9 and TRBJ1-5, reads DTGVSQNPRHKITKRGQNVTFRCDPISEHNRLYWYRQTLGQGPEFLTYFQNEAQLEKSRLLSDRFSAERPKGSFSTLEIQRTEQGDSAMYLCASSIGTVSNQPQHFGDGTRLSIL.

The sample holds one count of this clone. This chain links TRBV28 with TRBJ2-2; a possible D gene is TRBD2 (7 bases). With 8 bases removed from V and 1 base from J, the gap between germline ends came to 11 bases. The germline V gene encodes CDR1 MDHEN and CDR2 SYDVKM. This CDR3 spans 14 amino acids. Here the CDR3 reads CASQGGGNTGELFF. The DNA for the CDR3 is TGTGCCAGCCAGGGAGGGGGGAACACCGGGGAGCTGTTTTTT.

CDR3 protein: CASTLSLAGLYEQYF. The CDR3 DNA is TGTGCCAGCACACTAAGTCTAGCGGGACTATACGAGCAGTACTTC. The V gene is TRBV5-8, the J gene TRBJ2-7; 9 bases line up with TRBD2. Germline CDR1 and CDR2: SGHTS and YDEGEE. With 6 bases clipped from V and 4 bases from J, the junction kept 11 bases outside the gene matches. CDR3 length: 15 amino acids. The full variable domain, completed using reference TRBV5-8 and TRBJ2-7, is EAGVTQSPTHLIKTRGQQATLRCSPISGHTSVYWYQQALGLGLQFLLWYDEGEERNRGNFPPRFSGRQFPNYSSELNVNALELEDSALYLCASTLSLAGLYEQYFGPGTRLTVT.

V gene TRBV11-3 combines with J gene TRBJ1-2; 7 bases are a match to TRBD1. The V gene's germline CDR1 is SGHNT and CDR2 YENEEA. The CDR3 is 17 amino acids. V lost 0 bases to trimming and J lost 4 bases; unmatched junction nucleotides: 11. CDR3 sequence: CASSLDSPGQELYGYTF. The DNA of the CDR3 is TGTGCCAGCAGCTTAGATTCACCAGGACAGGAACTCTATGGCTACACCTTC. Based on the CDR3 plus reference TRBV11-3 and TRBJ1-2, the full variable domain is EAGVVQSPRYKIIEKKQPVAFWCNPISGHNTLYWYLQNLGQGPELLIRYENEEAVDDSQLPKDRFSAERLKGVDSTLKIQPAELGDSAVYLCASSLDSPGQELYGYTFGSGTRLTVV.

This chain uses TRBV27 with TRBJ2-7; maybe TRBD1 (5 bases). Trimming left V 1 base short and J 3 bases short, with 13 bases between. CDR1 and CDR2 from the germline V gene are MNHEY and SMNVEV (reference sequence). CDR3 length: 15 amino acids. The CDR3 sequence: CASSLLGVKSYEQYF. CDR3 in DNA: TGTGCCAGCAGTTTATTAGGGGTCAAGAGCTACGAGCAGTACTTC.

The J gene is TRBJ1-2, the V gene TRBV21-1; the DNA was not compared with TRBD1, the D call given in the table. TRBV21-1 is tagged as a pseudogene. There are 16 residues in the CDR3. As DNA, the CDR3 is TGTGCCAGCAGCCCTCCAACCGGGACAGGGTTCTATGGCTACACCTTC. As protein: CASSPPTGTGFYGYTF.

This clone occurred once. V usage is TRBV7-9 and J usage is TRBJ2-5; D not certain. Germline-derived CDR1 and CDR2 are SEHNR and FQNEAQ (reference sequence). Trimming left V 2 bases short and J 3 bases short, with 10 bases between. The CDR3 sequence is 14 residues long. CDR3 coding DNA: TGTGCCAGCAGCTTATCCGGTATAGAAGAGACCCAGTACTTC. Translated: CASSLSGIEETQYF.

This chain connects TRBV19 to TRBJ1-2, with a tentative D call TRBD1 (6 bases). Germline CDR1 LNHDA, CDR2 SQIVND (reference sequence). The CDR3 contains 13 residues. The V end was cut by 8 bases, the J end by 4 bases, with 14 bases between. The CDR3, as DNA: TGTGCCAGTGGGGCGGGGGCGCCCTATGGCTACACCTTC. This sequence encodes CASGAGAPYGYTF.

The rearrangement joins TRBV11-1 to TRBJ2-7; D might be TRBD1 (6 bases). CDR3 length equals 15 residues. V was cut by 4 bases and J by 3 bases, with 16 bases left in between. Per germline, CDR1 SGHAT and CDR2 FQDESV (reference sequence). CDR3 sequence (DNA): TGTGCCAGCAGCTCGAACAGGGTCCCCCTCTACGAGCAGTACTTC. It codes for CASSSNRVPLYEQYF.

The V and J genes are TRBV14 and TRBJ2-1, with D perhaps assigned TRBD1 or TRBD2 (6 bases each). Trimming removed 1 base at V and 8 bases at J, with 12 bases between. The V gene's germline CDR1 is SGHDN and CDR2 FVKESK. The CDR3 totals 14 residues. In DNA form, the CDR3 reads TGTGCCAGCAGCCAAGCGGGGGCGAGGTATGAGCAGTTCTTC. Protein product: CASSQAGARYEQFF.

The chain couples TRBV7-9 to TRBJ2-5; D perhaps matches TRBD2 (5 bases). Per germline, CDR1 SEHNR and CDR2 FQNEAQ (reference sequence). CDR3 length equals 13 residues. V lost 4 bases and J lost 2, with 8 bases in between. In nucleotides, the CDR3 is TGTGCCAGCAGCTGGACGGGGCAAGAGACCCAGTACTTC. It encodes CASSWTGQETQYF.

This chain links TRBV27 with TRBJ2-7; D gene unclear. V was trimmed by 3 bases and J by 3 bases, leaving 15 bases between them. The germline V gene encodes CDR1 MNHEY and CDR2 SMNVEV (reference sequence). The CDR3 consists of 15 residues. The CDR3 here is CASSLGNSYIYEQYF. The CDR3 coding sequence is TGTGCCAGCAGTTTGGGCAACTCCTACATCTACGAGCAGTACTTC.

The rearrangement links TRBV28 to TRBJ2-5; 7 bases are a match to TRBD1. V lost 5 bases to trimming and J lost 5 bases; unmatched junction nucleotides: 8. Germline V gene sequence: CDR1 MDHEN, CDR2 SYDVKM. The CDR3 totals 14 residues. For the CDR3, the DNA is TGTGCCAGCAGTATCTCCAGGGGGATGGAGACCCAGTACTTC. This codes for CASSISRGMETQYF.

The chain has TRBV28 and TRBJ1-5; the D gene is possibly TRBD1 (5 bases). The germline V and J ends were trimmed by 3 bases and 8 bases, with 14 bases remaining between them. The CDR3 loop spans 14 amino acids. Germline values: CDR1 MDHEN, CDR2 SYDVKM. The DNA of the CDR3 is TGTGCCAGCAGTTTCAGGGTCGGTCAAGAGCCCCAGCATTTT. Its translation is CASSFRVGQEPQHF.

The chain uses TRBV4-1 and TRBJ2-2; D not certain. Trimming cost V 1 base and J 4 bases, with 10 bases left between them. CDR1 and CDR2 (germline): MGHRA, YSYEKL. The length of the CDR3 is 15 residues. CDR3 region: CASSQGTLFTGELFF. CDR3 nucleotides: TGCGCCAGCAGCCAAGGTACACTTTTCACCGGGGAGCTGTTTTTT.

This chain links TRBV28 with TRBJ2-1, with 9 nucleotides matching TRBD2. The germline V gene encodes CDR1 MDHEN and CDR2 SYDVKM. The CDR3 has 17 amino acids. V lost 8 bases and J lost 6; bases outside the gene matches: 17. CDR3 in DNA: TGTGCCAGCGGACGACCAAGACCAACTAGCGGGCCCAATGAGCAGTTCTTC. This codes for CASGRPRPTSGPNEQFF.

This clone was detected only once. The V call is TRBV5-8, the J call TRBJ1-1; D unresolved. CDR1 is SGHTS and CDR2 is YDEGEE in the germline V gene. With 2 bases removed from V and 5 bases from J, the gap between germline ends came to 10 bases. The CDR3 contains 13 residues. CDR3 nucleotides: TGTGCCAGCAGCTTAGTCAGTGGGACTGAAGCTTTCTTT. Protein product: CASSLVSGTEAFF.